What follows are 9 T cell receptor beta chains derived from one specimen sequenced in a study of human T cells and chemical hapten exposure. TCRdb fed the RACE reads into MiXCR, producing one record per CDR3 protein. This sample has about 380,000 distinct CDR3 sequences, with around 5% found just once. Time point: patch test 1, 2 weeks after DPC sensitization. Treatment defined: therapeutic diphenylcyclopropenone sensitization with weekly scalp DPC. This specimen was whole blood, taken in connection with sensitization to the hapten diphenylcyclopropenone (DPC). The receptors stem from a woman aged 50 to 60 with alopecia areata. Some clones in this sample may be carry-over from other donors' samples.

Ten or more counts support this clonotype. The rearrangement links TRBV11-2 to TRBJ2-1; the D gene is possibly TRBD2 (5 bases). The CDR3 covers 14 residues. With 1 base removed from V and 9 bases from J, the gap between germline ends came to 13 bases. Germline assignment: CDR1 SGHAT and CDR2 FQNNGV. The CDR3 spells CASSLGRGFSEQFF. As DNA, the CDR3 is TGTGCCAGCAGCTTAGGTCGCGGGTTCTCTGAGCAGTTCTTC.

The rearrangement joins TRBV27 to TRBJ1-6, with TRBD1 matching 10 bases. CDR3 size: 16 residues. Germline trimming cut 2 bases from V and 8 bases from J; bases unmatched to any gene: 6. The germline gives CDR1 MNHEY, CDR2 SMNVEV (reference sequence). CDR3 nucleotide sequence: TGTGCCAGCAGTTTACCAACCGGGACAGGGGATTCACCCCTCCACTTT. Its translation: CASSLPTGTGDSPLHF.

This clonotype was picked up many times. The chain uses TRBV7-2 and TRBJ2-5; 7 bases fit TRBD1. Trimming took 1 base from V and 4 from J; bases not matched to a gene: 6. CDR3 length: 15 residues. Germline lookup yields CDR1 SGHTA and CDR2 FQGNSA. In DNA form, the CDR3 reads TGTGCCAGCAGCTTAGATCTGGACAGGACAGAGACCCAGTACTTC. Amino acid sequence: CASSLDLDRTETQYF. The complete variable domain, with remaining parts taken from reference TRBV7-2 and TRBJ2-5, reads GAGVSQSPSNKVTEKGKDVELRCDPISGHTALYWYRQSLGQGLEFLIYFQGNSAPDKSGLPSDRFSAERTGGSVSTLTIQRTQQEDSAVYLCASSLDLDRTETQYFGPGTRLLVL.

Ten or more counts support this clonotype. This chain uses TRBV3-1 with TRBJ1-3; D unresolved. The germline V gene encodes CDR1 LGHDT and CDR2 YNNKEL (reference sequence). Trimming stripped 0 bases from V and 0 bases from J, with 9 bases between. The CDR3 extends over 16 amino acids. This CDR3 reads CASSQEAVSSGNTIYF. For the CDR3, the DNA is TGTGCCAGCAGCCAAGAGGCCGTTTCCTCTGGAAACACCATATATTTT.

The rearrangement uses TRBV18 and TRBJ2-3; tentative D call: TRBD1 (6 bases). Germline CDR1 KGHSH, CDR2 LQKENI. This CDR3 is 16 amino acids long. Trimming left V 2 bases short and J 0 bases short, with 12 bases between. This CDR3 reads CASSPRGRTSTDTQYF. The CDR3 DNA sequence: TGTGCCAGCTCACCAAGGGGGAGAACTAGCACAGATACGCAGTATTTT.

This clonotype was seen a few times. This chain joins TRBV29-1 and TRBJ1-6, with 7 nucleotides matching TRBD1. The CDR3 runs to 13 residues. Germline assignment: CDR1 SQVTM and CDR2 ANQGSEA. Trimming cost V 4 bases and J 7 bases; bases outside gene matches: 4. The CDR3 spells CSVGEGANSPLHF. CDR3 DNA: TGCAGCGTTGGGGAGGGGGCGAATTCACCCCTCCACTTT.

This clonotype came up many times. This chain connects TRBV18 to TRBJ1-2, with unresolved D. The V gene's germline CDR1 is KGHSH and CDR2 LQKENI. CDR3 size: 14 residues. Trimming took 3 bases from V and 9 from J, leaving 17 bases between them. CDR3 sequence: CASSPSGDVARYTF. As DNA, the CDR3 is TGTGCCAGCTCACCTTCCGGCGACGTAGCTCGCTACACCTTC. Drawing the rest from reference TRBV18 and TRBJ1-2, the complete variable domain is NAGVMQNPRHLVRRRGQEARLRCSPMKGHSHVYWYRQLPEEGLKFMVYLQKENIIDESGMPKERFSAEFPKEGPSILRIQQVVRGDSAAYFCASSPSGDVARYTFGSGTRLTVV.

The V and J genes are TRBV20-1 and TRBJ2-7; TRBD2 aligns across 11 bases. The CDR3 spans 17 residues. CDR1 and CDR2 from the germline V gene are DFQATT and SNEGSKA (reference sequence). With V trimmed by 0 bases and J by 2 bases, 9 bases remained unmatched. DNA for the CDR3: TGCAGTGCTAGAGATGCCCCTACTAGCGGGAGCACCTACGAGCAGTACTTC. Translated: CSARDAPTSGSTYEQYF.

This clonotype has at least ten counts. V is TRBV18 and J is TRBJ2-1, with D possibly TRBD1 on 5 matching bases. There are 16 residues in the CDR3. The germline V gene encodes CDR1 KGHSH and CDR2 LQKENI. The V end lost 3 bases, the J end lost 8 bases, and 20 bases lay between the germline ends. The CDR3 region has the DNA TGTGCCAGCTCACCGAGGACAAGGGCGGTTCAGGATGAGCAGTTCTTC. This translates into CASSPRTRAVQDEQFF.